The 16 T cell receptor beta chains reported below all come from one sample, sequenced in a study of blood T cell repertoires in COVID-19. Clones were read by immunoSEQ multiplex PCR, and TCRdb kept only the in-frame ones, dropping some. The sample contains roughly 440,000 clones, about 91% of which appear only once. The sample comprised peripheral blood. The receptors stem from a woman in her forties or fifties with COVID-19, enrolled during active disease.

This chain connects TRBV30 to TRBJ1-5, with TRBD1 matching 10 bases. The trim removed 5 bases at V and 7 bases at J, leaving 5 bases unmatched. Germline V gives CDR1 GTSNPN, CDR2 SVGIG (reference sequence). The CDR3 spans 13 residues. Here the CDR3 reads CAWDRGRGQPQHF. CDR3 coding DNA: TGTGCCTGGGACAGGGGGCGCGGGCAGCCCCAGCATTTT.

The chain links TRBV4-1 to TRBJ1-6; tentatively, D is TRBD1 (6 bases). Trimming removed 8 bases from V and 7 bases from J, with 12 bases in between. The CDR3 has 13 amino acids. CDR1 is MGHRA and CDR2 is YSYEKL in the germline V gene. The CDR3 coding sequence is TGCGCCAGCGCACAGGGTTTGAATTCACCCCTCCACTTT. It encodes CASAQGLNSPLHF.

The V gene is TRBV5-5, the J gene TRBJ2-2, with a possible D match to TRBD1 (5 bases). CDR3 size: 15 residues. Trimming shortened V by 5 bases and J by 2 bases, and 13 bases separated the two germline ends. CDR1 and CDR2 from the germline V gene are SGHKS and YYEKEE (reference sequence). The CDR3 bases are TGTGCCAGCAGTATAGGGGTGGCCAACACCGGGGAGCTGTTTTTT. This gives the protein CASSIGVANTGELFF.

This chain joins TRBV5-1 and TRBJ1-4; 10 bases are shared with TRBD1. CDR1 and CDR2 (germline): SGHRS, YFSETQ. The CDR3 consists of 15 residues. Losses at the gene ends were 4 bases for V and 5 bases for J; bases not matched to a gene: 5. The CDR3 sequence: CASSVQTGGNEKLFF. The CDR3 region has the DNA TGCGCCAGCAGCGTACAGACAGGGGGCAATGAAAAACTGTTTTTT.

This clone was observed a few times. The V and J genes are TRBV15 and TRBJ1-2; 7 bases map to TRBD1. Per germline, CDR1 LNHNV and CDR2 YYDKDF (reference sequence). V shed 3 bases and J 6 bases; nucleotides not matched to a gene: 10. The CDR3 has 15 amino acids. In DNA, the CDR3 is TGTGCCACCAGCAGCCCCGACAGGGTCGGAAATGGCTACACCTTC. Protein sequence: CATSSPDRVGNGYTF.

The chain has TRBV27 and TRBJ2-1; D may be TRBD1 (5 bases). The CDR3 spans 13 residues. V was pared by 3 bases and J by 9 bases, with 12 bases between. Looked up from germline, CDR1 is MNHEY and CDR2 is SMNVEV (reference sequence). The CDR3 DNA sequence: TGTGCCAGCAGTTTGGCAGGGAAGGGTGAGCAGTTCTTC. Its translation: CASSLAGKGEQFF.

This sequence joins TRBV5-1 and TRBJ1-5; D is possibly TRBD1 (5 bases). Looked up from germline, CDR1 is SGHRS and CDR2 is YFSETQ. V was clipped by 4 bases and J by 1 base, with 12 bases between them. This CDR3 has 15 amino acids. In DNA form, the CDR3 reads TGCGCCAGCAGCGTGACAGACCCCAGCAATCAGCCCCAGCATTTT. Translating it yields CASSVTDPSNQPQHF.

The V and J genes are TRBV6-5 and TRBJ1-1; D uncertain. The CDR3 spans 15 residues. Germline V gene lookup returns CDR1 MNHEY and CDR2 SVGAGI. Trimming stripped 5 bases from V and 5 bases from J, with 18 bases between. The CDR3 is CASSLAGQIMTEAFF. Here the CDR3 DNA reads TGTGCCAGCAGTCTGGCTGGTCAGATCATGACTGAAGCTTTCTTT.

The chain couples TRBV5-1 to TRBJ2-2; TRBD1 matches at 8 bases. The ends lost 4 bases at V and 13 bases at J; junction bases unmatched: 12. This CDR3 region has 14 residues. Germline CDR1 reads SGHRS; CDR2 reads YFSETQ. In DNA form, the CDR3 reads TGCGCCAGCAGCCCTCCGGGACAGGTCTGGGGGCTGTTTTTT. Translating it yields CASSPPGQVWGLFF. The full variable domain, in which reference TRBV5-1 and TRBJ2-2 provide the parts outside the CDR3, is KAGVTQTPRYLIKTRGQQVTLSCSPISGHRSVSWYQQTPGQGLQFLFEYFSETQRNKGNFPGRFSGRQFSNSRSEMNVSTLELGDSALYLCASSPPGQVWGLFFGEGSRLTVL.

V usage is TRBV5-8 and J usage is TRBJ1-6, with 9 positions matching TRBD1. The CDR3 runs to 16 residues. Unmatched junction bases numbered 6, after V lost 3 bases and J lost 5 bases. CDR1 and CDR2 (germline): SGHTS, YDEGEE. The CDR3 bases are TGTGCCAGCAGCTCCTCCTGGACAGGGGATAATTCACCCCTCCACTTT. This encodes CASSSSWTGDNSPLHF.

DNA of the CDR3: TGTGCTAGTGGTTTGCACCGGGACAGGGCCTACACCGGGGAGCTGTTTTTT. This gives the protein CASGLHRDRAYTGELFF. This sequence joins TRBV12-5 and TRBJ2-2; 9 positions agree with TRBD1. The CDR3 sequence is 17 residues long. V was clipped by 2 bases and J by 3 bases; unmatched bases: 7. The germline CDR1 and CDR2 sequences are LGHNT and FRNRAP.

The table lists this clone with a few counts. This sequence joins TRBV2 and TRBJ1-1, with no clear D. This CDR3 spans 12 amino acids. Germline CDR1 reads SNHLY; CDR2 reads FYNNEI. Trimming removed 6 bases from V and 11 bases from J, with 16 bases in between. The CDR3 reads CASSPGRGAAFF. CDR3 nucleotides: TGTGCCAGCAGCCCAGGTCGGGGTGCGGCTTTCTTT.

The chain combines TRBV2 with TRBJ1-5, with TRBD1 matching over 10 bases. The J segment lost 5 bases and the V segment lost 6 bases, leaving 4 bases of the junction unmatched. Germline-derived CDR1 and CDR2 are SNHLY and FYNNEI. This CDR3 contains 14 residues. CDR3 DNA sequence: TGTGCCAGCAGAGCTGACAGGGGGCATCAGCCCCAGCATTTT. This translates into CASRADRGHQPQHF. Full variable domain (outside the CDR3, taken from reference TRBV2 and TRBJ1-5): EPEVTQTPSHQVTQMGQEVILRCVPISNHLYFYWYRQILGQKVEFLVSFYNNEISEKSEIFDDQFSVERPDGSNFTLKIRSTKLEDSAMYFCASRADRGHQPQHFGDGTRLSIL.

This chain links TRBV11-2 with TRBJ2-3; 12 positions agree with TRBD2. Losses at the gene ends were 1 base for V and 9 bases for J; bases not matched to a gene: 8. Per the germline V gene, CDR1 is SGHAT and CDR2 is FQNNGV. The CDR3 sequence is 16 residues long. As DNA, the CDR3 is TGTGCCAGCAGCTTAGTGACTAGCGGGGGCCAGTCAACGCAGTATTTT. Amino acids: CASSLVTSGGQSTQYF.

The chain is built from TRBV19 and TRBJ1-1; D is ambiguous. V gave up 5 bases and J gave up 2 bases, with 12 bases separating them. CDR1 and CDR2 (germline): LNHDA, SQIVND (reference sequence). The length of the CDR3 is 14 residues. The CDR3 DNA reads as TGTGCCAGTAGTTATAAAGTGAGAAACACTGAAGCTTTCTTT. Translated: CASSYKVRNTEAFF.

This chain links TRBV30 with TRBJ1-2; D gene unclear. The CDR3 is 12 residues long. Trimming took 3 bases from V and 0 from J, leaving 5 bases between them. In germline, CDR1 is GTSNPN, CDR2 SVGIG (reference sequence). The CDR3 DNA reads TGTGCCTGGAGCCACTCTAACTATGGCTACACCTTC. As protein: CAWSHSNYGYTF.